The 5 T cell receptor beta chains below all came from one sample that was sequenced in a study of CD8+ T cells in alopecia areata. The treatment: oral pan-JAK inhibitor, 5-10 mg twice daily. RNA was isolated and reverse transcribed to cDNA, the sequencing template. The data were produced by immunoSEQ multiplex PCR, yet TCRdb's version contains in-frame clones alone and is incomplete. The table records 250,000 to 300,000 clones, roughly 64% of them present only once. This sample comprised CD4+ T cells sorted from blood, obtained at week 24, from a patient treated with tofacitinib. The source of these receptors is a human donor with alopecia areata.

The gene calls are TRBV7-9 and TRBJ2-3; 8 bases align to TRBD2. The CDR3 consists of 15 residues. With 10 bases clipped from V and 4 bases from J, the junction kept 13 bases outside the gene matches. Germline-derived CDR1 and CDR2 are SEHNR and FQNEAQ (reference sequence). The CDR3 sequence: CAIDGGAEGPDTQYF. CDR3 DNA: TGTGCCATAGACGGGGGGGCCGAGGGTCCAGATACGCAGTATTTT.

This clone was found a few times. This chain connects TRBV6-1 to TRBJ2-1; weak D call: TRBD1 (5 bases). Germline V lookup: CDR1 MNHNS, CDR2 SASEGT. CDR3 size: 14 residues. V was pared by 4 bases and J by 2 bases, with 9 bases between. CDR3 nucleotide sequence: TGTGCCAGCAGTGCCACAGGCACCTACAATGAGCAGTTCTTC. It is translated as CASSATGTYNEQFF.

This clone was recorded a few times. V and J are TRBV10-3 and TRBJ1-2, with 9 positions matching TRBD1. J gave up 5 bases and V 2 bases, and 3 bases lay outside the gene matches. CDR1 ENHRY and CDR2 SYGVKD come from the germline V gene. This CDR3 is built from 14 residues. The CDR3 sequence is CAISERGQGYGYTF. DNA of the CDR3: TGTGCCATCAGTGAGAGGGGACAGGGATATGGCTACACCTTC.

The chain has TRBV27 and TRBJ1-5; D gene uncertain. V dropped 2 bases and J dropped 11 bases, with 13 bases sitting between them. The CDR3 totals 13 residues. Per germline, CDR1 MNHEY and CDR2 SMNVEV (reference sequence). Written as DNA, the CDR3 is TGTGCCAGCAGTTTAGCATTGGCGGGAACCCAGCATTTT. It encodes CASSLALAGTQHF.

The rearrangement links TRBV5-1 to TRBJ2-7; TRBD1 is a possible D gene (5 bases). With 2 bases removed from V and 3 bases from J, the gap between germline ends came to 12 bases. The CDR3 is 14 residues long. Germline CDR1 and CDR2: SGHRS and YFSETQ. In DNA form, the CDR3 reads TGCGCCAGCAGCTTAAAGACAGAAAACTACGAGCAGTACTTC. It encodes CASSLKTENYEQYF. Full variable domain (remainder filled in from reference TRBV5-1 and TRBJ2-7): KAGVTQTPRYLIKTRGQQVTLSCSPISGHRSVSWYQQTPGQGLQFLFEYFSETQRNKGNFPGRFSGRQFSNSRSEMNVSTLELGDSALYLCASSLKTENYEQYFGPGTRLTVT.